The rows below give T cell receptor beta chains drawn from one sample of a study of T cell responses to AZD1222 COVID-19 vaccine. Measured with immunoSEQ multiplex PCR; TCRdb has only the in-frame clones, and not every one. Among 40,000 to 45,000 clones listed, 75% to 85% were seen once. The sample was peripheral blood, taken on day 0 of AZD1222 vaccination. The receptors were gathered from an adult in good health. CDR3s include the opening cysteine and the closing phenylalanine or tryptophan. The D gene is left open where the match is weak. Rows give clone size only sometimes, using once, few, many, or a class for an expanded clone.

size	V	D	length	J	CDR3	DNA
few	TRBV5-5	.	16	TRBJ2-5	CASSFLRQGAQETQYF	TGTGCCAGCAGCTTTCTTAGGCAGGGCGCCCAAGAGACCCAGTACTTC
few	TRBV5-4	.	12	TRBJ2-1	CASSLVNNEQFF	TGTGCCAGCAGCTTGGTGAACAATGAGCAGTTCTTC
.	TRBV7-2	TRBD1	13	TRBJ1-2	CASSPQGNYGYTF	TGTGCCAGCAGTCCACAGGGGAATTATGGCTACACCTTC
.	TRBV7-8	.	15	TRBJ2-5	CASSSTGARGETQYF	TGTGCCAGCAGCTCCACGGGGGCTCGAGGAGAGACCCAGTACTTC
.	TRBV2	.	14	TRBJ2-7	CATTEGVFLYEQYF	TGTGCCACAACGGAGGGGGTCTTCCTCTACGAGCAGTACTTC
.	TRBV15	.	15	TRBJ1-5	CATSRGGINNQPQHF	TGTGCCACCAGCAGAGGCGGGATCAACAATCAGCCCCAGCATTTT
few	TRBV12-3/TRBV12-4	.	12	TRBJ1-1	CASRPGGTEAFF	TGTGCCAGCAGGCCGGGTGGTACTGAAGCTTTCTTT
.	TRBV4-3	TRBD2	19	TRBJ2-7	CASSPRGGPTSGGAYEQYF	TGCGCCAGCAGCCCCCGCGGAGGGCCGACTAGCGGGGGGGCCTACGAGCAGTACTTC
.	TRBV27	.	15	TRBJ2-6	CASSLEGSGANVLTF	TGTGCCAGCAGTTTGGAGGGGTCTGGGGCCAACGTCCTGACTTTC
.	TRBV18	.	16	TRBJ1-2	CASSPLKGTDNYGYTF	TGTGCCAGCTCACCACTCAAAGGGACCGATAACTATGGCTACACCTTC
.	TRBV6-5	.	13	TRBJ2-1	CASSRTKGNEQFF	TGTGCCAGCAGCCGCACGAAGGGCAATGAGCAGTTCTTC
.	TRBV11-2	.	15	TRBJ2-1	CASSPIRGRYNEQFF	TGTGCCAGCAGCCCCATACGGGGGCGGTACAATGAGCAGTTCTTC
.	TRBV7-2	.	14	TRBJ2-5	CASSLAQGGETQYF	TGTGCCAGCAGCTTAGCGCAGGGGGGGGAGACCCAGTACTTC
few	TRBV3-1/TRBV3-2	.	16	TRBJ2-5	CASSQDLGASGETQYF	TGTGCCAGCAGCCAAGATTTGGGGGCATCGGGAGAGACCCAGTACTTC